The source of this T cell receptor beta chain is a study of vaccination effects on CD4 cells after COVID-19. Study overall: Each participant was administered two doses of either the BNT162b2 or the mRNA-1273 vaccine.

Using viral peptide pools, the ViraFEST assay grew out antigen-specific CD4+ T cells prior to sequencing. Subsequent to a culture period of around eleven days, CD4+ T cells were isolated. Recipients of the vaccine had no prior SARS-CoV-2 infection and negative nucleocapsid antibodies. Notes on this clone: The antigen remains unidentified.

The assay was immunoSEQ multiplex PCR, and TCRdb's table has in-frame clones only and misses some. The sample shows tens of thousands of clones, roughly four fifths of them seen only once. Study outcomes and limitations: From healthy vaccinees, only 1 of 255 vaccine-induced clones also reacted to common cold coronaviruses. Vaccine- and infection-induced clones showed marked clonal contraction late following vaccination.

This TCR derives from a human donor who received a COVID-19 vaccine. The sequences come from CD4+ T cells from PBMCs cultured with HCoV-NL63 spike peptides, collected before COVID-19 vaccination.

CDR3 bases: TGTGCCAGCTCACCCCTTTACAATGAGCAGTTCTTC. Residues: CASSPLYNEQFF. The J gene is TRBJ2-1, the V gene TRBV18; D is ambiguous. CDR1 is KGHSH, CDR2 LQKENI, per germline. Trimming pared 3 bases from V and 4 bases from J, leaving 4 bases between. The CDR3 has 12 residues.